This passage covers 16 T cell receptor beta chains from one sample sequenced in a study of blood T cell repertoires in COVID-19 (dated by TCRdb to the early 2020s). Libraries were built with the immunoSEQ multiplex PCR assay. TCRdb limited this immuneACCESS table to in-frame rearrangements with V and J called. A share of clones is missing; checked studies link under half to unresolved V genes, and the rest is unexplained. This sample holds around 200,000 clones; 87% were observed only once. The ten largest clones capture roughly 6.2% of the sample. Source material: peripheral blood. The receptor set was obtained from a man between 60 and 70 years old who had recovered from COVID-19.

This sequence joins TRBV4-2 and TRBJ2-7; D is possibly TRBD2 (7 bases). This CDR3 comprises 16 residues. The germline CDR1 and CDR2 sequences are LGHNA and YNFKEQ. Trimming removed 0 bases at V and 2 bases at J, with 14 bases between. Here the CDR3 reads CASSQDLGGAAYEQYF. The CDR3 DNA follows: TGTGCCAGCAGCCAAGACCTAGGGGGGGCCGCCTACGAGCAGTACTTC.

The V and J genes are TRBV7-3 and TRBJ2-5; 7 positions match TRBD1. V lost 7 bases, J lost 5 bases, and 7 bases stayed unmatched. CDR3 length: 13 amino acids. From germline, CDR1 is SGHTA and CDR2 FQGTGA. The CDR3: CASTRQGHETQYF. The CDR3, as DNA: TGTGCCAGCACCAGACAGGGTCATGAGACCCAGTACTTC.

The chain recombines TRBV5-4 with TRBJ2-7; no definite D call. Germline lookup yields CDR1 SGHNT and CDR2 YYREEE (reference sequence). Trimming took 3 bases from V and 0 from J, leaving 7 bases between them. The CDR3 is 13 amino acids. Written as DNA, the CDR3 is TGTGCCAGCAGCTCCCGCGCCTCCTACGAGCAGTACTTC. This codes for CASSSRASYEQYF.

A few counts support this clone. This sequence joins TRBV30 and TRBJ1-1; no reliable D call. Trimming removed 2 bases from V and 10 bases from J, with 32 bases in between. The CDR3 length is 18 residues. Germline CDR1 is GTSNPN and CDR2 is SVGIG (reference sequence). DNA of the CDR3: TGTGCCTGGAGTCAAGACATAGACGTGCGCTCCGGAGGACGGGGAGCTTTCTTT. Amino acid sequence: CAWSQDIDVRSGGRGAFF.

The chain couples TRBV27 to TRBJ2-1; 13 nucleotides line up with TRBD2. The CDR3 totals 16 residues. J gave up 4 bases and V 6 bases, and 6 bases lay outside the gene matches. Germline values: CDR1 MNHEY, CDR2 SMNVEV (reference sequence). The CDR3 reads CASRGLAGNPYNEQFF. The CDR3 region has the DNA TGTGCCAGCAGGGGACTAGCGGGAAATCCGTACAATGAGCAGTTCTTC.

CDR3 coding DNA: TGCAGCGTTGGGTTGGACAGGAGCTCCTACGAGCAGTACTTC. As protein: CSVGLDRSSYEQYF. The rearrangement joins TRBV29-1 to TRBJ2-7; 7 nucleotides match TRBD1. Germline V gene sequence: CDR1 SQVTM, CDR2 ANQGSEA. J lost 0 bases, V lost 4 bases, and 6 bases had no gene match. The CDR3 extends over 14 amino acids.

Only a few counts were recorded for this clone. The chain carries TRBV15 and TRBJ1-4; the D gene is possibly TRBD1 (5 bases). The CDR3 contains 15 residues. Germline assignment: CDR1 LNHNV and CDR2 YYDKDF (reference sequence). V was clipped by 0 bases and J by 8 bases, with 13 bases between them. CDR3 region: CATSRDQGWGEKLFF. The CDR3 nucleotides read TGTGCCACCAGCAGAGATCAGGGTTGGGGCGAAAAACTGTTTTTT.

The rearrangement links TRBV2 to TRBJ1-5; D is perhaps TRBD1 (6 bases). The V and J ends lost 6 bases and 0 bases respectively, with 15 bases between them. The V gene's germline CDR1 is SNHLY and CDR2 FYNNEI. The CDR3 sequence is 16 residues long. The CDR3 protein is CASRVGAANSNQPQHF. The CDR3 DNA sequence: TGTGCCAGCAGGGTGGGGGCAGCAAATAGCAATCAGCCCCAGCATTTT.

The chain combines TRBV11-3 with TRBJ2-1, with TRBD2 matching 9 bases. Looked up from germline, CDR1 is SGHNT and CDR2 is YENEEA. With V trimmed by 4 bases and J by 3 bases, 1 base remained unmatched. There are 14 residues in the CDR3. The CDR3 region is CASSSRGGYNEQFF. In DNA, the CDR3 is TGTGCCAGCAGCTCGCGGGGGGGCTACAATGAGCAGTTCTTC.

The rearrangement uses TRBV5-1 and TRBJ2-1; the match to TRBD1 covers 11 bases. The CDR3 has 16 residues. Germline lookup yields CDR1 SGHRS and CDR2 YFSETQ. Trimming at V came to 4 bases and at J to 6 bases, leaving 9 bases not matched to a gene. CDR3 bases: TGCGCCAGCAGCGGCCTCGGGACAGGGGGTCTCAATGAGCAGTTCTTC. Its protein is CASSGLGTGGLNEQFF.

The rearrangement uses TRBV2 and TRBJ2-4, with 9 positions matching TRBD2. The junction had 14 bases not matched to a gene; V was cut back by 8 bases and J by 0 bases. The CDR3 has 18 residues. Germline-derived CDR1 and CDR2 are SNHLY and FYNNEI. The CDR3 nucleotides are TGTGCCAGCGACACGGCGGGGGGGTACCAGGCAGCCAAAAACATTCAGTACTTC. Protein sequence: CASDTAGGYQAAKNIQYF.

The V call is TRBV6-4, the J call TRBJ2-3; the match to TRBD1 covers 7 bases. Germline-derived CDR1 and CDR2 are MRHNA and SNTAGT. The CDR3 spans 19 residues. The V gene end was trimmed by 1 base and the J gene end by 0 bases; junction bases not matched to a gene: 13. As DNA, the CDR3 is TGTGCCAGCAGTGACTACGTCTCTATTGGGACAGTTAGCACAGATACGCAGTATTTT. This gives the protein CASSDYVSIGTVSTDTQYF.

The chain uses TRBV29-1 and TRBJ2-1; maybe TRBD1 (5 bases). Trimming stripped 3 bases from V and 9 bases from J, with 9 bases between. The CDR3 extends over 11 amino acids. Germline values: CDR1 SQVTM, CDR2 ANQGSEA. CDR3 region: CSVDRVSEQFF. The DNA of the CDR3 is TGCAGCGTTGACAGGGTGAGTGAGCAGTTCTTC.

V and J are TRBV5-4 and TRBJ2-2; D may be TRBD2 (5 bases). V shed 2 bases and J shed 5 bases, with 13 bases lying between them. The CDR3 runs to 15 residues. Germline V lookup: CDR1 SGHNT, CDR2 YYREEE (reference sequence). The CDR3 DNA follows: TGTGCCAGCAGCTTTGGAGGAGGAGGAACCGGGGAGCTGTTTTTT. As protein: CASSFGGGGTGELFF. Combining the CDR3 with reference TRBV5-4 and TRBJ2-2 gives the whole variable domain ETGVTQSPTHLIKTRGQQVTLRCSSQSGHNTVSWYQQALGQGPQFIFQYYREEENGRGNFPPRFSGLQFPNYSSELNVNALELDDSALYLCASSFGGGGTGELFFGEGSRLTVL.

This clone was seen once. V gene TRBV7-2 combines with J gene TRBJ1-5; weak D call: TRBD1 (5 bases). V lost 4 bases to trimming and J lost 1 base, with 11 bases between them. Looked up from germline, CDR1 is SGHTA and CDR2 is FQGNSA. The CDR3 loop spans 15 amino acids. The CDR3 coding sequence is TGTGCCAGCAGCTCACGCCCAGGGAGCAATCAGCCCCAGCATTTT. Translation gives CASSSRPGSNQPQHF.

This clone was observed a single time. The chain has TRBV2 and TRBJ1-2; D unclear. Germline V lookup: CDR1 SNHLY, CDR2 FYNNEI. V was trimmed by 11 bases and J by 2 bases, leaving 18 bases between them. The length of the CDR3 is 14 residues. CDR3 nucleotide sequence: TGTGCCTTGGGAGGCGAGACGGGGAACTATGGCTACACCTTC. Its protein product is CALGGETGNYGYTF.